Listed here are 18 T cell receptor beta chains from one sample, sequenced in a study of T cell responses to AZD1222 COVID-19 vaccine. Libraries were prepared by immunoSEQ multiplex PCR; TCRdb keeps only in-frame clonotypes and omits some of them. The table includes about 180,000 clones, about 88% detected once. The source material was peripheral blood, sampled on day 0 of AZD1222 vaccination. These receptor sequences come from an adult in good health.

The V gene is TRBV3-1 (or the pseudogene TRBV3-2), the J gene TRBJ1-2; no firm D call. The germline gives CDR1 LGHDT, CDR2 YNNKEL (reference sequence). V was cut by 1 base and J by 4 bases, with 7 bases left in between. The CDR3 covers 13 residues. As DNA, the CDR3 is TGTGCCAGCAGCCAAGCGGCGCCCTATGGCTACACCTTC. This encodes CASSQAAPYGYTF.

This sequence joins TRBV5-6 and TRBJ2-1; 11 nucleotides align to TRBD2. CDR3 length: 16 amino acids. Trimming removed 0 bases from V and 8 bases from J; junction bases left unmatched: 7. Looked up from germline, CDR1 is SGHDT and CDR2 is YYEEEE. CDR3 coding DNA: TGTGCCAGCAGCTTGGCACCTAGCGGGGGGAGCGATGAGCAGTTCTTC. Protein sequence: CASSLAPSGGSDEQFF.

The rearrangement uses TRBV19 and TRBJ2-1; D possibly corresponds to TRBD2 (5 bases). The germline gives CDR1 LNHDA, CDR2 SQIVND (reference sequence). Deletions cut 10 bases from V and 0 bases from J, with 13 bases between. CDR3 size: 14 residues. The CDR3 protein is CATSAAYSYNEQFF. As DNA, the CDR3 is TGTGCCACCTCAGCGGCGTACTCCTACAATGAGCAGTTCTTC.

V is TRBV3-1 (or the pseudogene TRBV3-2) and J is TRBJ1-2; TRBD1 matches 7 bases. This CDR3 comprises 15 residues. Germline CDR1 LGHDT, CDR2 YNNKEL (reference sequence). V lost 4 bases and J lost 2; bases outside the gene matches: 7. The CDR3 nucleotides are TGTGCCAGCAGCCTCAGGACAGGAGAAAACTATGGCTACACCTTC. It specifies CASSLRTGENYGYTF.

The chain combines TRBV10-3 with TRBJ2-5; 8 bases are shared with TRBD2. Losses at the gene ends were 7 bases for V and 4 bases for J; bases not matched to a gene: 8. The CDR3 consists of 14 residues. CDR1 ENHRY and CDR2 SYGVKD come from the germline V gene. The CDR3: CAIKRAGESETQYF. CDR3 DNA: TGTGCCATCAAACGAGCGGGAGAATCAGAGACCCAGTACTTC.

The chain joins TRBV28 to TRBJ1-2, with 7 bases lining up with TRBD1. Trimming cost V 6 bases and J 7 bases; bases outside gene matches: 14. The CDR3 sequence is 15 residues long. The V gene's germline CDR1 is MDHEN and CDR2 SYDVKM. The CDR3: CASSTLTGPGGGYTF. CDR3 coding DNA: TGTGCCAGCAGCACCCTGACAGGGCCAGGGGGTGGCTACACCTTC.

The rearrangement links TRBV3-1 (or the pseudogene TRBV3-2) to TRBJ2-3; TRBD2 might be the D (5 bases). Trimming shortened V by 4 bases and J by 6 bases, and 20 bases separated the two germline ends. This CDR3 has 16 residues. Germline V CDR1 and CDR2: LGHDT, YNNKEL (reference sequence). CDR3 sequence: CASSPLEGASGDTQYF. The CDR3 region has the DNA TGTGCCAGCAGCCCCCTCGAGGGAGCCTCGGGGGATACGCAGTATTTT.

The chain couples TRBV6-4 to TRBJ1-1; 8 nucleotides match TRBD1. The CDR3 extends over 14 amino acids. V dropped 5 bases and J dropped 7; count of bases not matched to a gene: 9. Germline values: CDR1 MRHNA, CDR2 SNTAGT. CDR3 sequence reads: CASSRDRLTNEAFF. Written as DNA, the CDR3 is TGTGCCAGCAGTCGGGACAGGTTAACAAATGAAGCTTTCTTT.

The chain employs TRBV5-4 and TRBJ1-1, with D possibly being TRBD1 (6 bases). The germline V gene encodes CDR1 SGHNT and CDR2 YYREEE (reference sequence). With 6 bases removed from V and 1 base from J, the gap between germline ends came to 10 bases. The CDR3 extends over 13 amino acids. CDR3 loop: CASNLRGNTEAFF. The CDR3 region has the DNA TGTGCCAGCAACCTCAGGGGGAACACTGAAGCTTTCTTT.

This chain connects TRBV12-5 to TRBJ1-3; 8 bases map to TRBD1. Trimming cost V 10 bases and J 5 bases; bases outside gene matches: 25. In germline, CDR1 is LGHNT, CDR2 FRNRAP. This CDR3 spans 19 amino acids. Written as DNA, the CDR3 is TGTGCTACCCCTCCTCCGGGACAGGCATCTCAGTTAGGGAGAAACACCATATATTTT. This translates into CATPPPGQASQLGRNTIYF.

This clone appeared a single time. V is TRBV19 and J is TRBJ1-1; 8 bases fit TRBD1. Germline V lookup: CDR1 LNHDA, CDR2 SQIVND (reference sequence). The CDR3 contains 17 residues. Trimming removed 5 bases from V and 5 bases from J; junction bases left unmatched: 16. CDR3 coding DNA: TGTGCCAGTAGTTATCGAGGACAGGGAAAAACGGAGACTGAAGCTTTCTTT. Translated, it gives CASSYRGQGKTETEAFF.

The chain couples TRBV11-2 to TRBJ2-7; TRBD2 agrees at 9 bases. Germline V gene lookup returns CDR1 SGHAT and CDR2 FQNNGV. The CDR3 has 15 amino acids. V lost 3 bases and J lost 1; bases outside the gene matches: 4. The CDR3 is CASSLLAGNSYEQYF. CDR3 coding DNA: TGTGCCAGCAGCTTGCTAGCGGGAAATTCCTACGAGCAGTACTTC.

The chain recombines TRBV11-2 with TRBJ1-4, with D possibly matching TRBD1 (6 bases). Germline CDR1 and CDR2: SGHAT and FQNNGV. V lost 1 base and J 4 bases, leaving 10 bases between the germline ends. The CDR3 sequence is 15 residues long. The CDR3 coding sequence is TGTGCCAGCAGCTTAGGGGGGCTGGGTAATGAAAAACTGTTTTTT. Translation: CASSLGGLGNEKLFF.

The CDR3 sequence is CASSLGPSGRNTGELFF. DNA of the CDR3: TGTGCCAGCAGCTTAGGTCCCAGCGGGAGGAACACCGGGGAGCTGTTTTTT. V and J are TRBV7-2 and TRBJ2-2, with 8 bases aligning to TRBD2. This CDR3 spans 17 amino acids. CDR1 and CDR2 from the germline V gene are SGHTA and FQGNSA. The J segment lost 1 base and the V segment lost 1 base, leaving 5 bases of the junction unmatched.

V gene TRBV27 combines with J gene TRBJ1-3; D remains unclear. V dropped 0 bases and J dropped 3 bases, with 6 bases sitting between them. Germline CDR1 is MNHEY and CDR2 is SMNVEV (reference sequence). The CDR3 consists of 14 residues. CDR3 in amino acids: CASSLSGYGNTIYF. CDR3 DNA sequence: TGTGCCAGCAGTTTATCAGGCTATGGAAACACCATATATTTT.

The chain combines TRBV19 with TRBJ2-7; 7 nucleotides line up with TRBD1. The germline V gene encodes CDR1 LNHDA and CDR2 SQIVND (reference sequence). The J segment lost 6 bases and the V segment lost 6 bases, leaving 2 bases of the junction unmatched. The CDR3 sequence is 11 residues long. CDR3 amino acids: CASRGQAEQYF. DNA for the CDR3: TGTGCCAGTAGAGGACAGGCCGAGCAGTACTTC.

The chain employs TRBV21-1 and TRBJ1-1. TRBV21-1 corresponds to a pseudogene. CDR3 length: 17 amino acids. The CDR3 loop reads CASSKVNFGLLNTEAFF. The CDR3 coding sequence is TGTGCCAGCAGCAAAGTTAATTTTGGACTCTTGAACACTGAAGCTTTCTTT.

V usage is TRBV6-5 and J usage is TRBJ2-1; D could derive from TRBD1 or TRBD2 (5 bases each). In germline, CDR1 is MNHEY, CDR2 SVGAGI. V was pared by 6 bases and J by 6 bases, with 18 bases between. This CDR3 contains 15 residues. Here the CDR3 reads CASSRDPGSGNEQFF. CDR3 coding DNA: TGTGCCAGCAGCCGGGACCCGGGATCGGGCAATGAGCAGTTCTTC.